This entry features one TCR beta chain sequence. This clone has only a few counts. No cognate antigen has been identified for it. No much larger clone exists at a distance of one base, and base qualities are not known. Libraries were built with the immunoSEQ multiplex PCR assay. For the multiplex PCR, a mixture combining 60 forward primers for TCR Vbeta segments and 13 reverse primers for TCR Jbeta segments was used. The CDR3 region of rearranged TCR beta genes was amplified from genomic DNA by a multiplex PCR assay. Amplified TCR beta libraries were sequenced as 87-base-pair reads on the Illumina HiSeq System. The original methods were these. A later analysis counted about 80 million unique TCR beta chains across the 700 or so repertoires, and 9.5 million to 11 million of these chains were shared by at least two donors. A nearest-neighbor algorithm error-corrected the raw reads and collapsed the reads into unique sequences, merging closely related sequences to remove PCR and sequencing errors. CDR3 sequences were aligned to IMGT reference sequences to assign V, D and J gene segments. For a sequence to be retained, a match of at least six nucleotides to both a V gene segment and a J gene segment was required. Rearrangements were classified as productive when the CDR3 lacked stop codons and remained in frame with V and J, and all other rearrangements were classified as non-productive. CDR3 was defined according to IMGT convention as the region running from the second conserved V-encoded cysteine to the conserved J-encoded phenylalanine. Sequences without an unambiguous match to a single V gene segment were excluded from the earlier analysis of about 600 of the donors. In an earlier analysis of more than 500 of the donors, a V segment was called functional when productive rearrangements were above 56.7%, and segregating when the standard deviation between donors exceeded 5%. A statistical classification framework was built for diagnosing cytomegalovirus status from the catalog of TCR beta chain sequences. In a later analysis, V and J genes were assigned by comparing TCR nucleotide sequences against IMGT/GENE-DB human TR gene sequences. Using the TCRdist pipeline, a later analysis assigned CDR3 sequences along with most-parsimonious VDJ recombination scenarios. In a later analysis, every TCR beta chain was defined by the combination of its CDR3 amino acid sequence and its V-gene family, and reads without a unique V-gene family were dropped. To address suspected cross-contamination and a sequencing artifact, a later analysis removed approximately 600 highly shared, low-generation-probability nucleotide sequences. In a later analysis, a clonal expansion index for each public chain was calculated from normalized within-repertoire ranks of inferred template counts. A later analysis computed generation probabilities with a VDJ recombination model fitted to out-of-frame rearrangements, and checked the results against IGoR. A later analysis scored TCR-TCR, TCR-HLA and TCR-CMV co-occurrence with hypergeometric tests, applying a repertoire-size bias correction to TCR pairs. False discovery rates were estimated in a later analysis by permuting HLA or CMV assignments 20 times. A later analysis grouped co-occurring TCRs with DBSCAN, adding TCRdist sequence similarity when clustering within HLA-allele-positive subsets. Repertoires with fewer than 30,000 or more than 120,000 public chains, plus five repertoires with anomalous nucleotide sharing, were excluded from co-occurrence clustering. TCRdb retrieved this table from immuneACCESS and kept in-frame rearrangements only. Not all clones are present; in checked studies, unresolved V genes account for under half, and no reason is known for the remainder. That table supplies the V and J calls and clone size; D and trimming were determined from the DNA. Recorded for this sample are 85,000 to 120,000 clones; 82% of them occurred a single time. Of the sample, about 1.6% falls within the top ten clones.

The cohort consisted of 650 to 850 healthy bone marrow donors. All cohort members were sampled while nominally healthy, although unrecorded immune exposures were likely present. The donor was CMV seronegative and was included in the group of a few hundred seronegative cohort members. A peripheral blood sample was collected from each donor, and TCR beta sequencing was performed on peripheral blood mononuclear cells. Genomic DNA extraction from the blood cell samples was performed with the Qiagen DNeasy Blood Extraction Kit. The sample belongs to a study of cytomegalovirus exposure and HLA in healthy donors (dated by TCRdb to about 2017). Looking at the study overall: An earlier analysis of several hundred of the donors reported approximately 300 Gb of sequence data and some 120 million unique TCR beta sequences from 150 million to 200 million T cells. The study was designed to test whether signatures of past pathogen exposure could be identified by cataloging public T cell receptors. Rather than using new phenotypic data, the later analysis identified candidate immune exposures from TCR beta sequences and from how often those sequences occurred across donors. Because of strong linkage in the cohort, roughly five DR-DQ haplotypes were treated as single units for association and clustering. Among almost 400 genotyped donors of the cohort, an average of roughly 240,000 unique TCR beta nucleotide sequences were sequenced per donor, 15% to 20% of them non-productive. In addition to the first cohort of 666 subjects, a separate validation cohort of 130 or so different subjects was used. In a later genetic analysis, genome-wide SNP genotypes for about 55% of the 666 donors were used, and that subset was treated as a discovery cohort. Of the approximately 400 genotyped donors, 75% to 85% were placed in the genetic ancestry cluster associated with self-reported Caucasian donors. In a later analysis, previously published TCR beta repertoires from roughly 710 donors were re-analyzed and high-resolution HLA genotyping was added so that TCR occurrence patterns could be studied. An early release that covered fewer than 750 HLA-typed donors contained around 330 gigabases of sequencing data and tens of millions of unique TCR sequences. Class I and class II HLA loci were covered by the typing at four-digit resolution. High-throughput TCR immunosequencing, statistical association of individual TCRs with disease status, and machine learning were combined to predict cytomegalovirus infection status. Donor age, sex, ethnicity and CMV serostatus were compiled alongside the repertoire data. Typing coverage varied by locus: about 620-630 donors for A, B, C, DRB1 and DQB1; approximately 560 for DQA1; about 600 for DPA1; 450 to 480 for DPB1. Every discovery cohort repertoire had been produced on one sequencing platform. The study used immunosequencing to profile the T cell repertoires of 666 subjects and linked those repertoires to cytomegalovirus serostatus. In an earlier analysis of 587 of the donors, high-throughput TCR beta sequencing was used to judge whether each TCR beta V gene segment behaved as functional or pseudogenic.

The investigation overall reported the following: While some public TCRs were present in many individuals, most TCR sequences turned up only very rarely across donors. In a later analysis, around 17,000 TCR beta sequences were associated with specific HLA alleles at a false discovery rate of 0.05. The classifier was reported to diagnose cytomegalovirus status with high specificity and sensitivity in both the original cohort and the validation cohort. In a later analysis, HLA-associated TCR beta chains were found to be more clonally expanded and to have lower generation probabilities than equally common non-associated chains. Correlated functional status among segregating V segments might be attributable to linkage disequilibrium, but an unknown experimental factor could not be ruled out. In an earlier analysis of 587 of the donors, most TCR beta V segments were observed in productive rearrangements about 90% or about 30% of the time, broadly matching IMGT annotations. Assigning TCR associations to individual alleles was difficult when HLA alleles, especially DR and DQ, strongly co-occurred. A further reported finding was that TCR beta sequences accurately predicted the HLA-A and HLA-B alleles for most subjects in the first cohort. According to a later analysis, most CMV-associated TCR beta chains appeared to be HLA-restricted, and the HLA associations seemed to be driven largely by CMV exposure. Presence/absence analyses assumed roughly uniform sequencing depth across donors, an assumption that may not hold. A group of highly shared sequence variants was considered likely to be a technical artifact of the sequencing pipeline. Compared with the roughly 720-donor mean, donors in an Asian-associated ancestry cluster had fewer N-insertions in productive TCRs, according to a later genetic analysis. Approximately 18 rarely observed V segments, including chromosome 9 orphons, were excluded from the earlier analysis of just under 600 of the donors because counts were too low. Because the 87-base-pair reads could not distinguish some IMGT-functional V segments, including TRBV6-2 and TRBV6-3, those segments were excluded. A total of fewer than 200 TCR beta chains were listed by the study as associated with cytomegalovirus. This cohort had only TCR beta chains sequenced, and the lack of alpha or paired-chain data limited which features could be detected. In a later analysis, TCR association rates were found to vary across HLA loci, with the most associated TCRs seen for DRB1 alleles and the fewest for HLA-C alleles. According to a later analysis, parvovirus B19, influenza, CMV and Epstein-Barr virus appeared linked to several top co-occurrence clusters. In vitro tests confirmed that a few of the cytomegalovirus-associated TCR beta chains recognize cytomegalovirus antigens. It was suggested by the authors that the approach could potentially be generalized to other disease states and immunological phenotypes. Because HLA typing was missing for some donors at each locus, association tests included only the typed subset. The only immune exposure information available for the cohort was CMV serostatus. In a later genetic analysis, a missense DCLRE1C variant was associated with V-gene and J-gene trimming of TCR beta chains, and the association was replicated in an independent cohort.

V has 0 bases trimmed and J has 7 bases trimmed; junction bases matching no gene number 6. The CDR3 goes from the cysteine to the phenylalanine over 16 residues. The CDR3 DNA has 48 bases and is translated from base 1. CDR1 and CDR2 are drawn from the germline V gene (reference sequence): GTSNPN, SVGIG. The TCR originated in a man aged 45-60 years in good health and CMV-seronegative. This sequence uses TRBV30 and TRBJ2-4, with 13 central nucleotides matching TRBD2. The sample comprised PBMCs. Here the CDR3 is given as CAWSVTSGGGGNIQYF. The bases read TGTGCCTGGAGTGTCACTAGCGGGGGGGGAGGGAACATTCAGTACTTC.